Listed here is a single TCR beta chain. This specimen comes from a study of control samples from healthy donors and cancer patients. V lost 3 bases and J lost 5, with 13 bases in between. The length of the CDR3 is 14 residues. CDR1 is MDHEN and CDR2 is SYDVKM in the germline V gene. The repertoire was sequenced with immunoSEQ multiplex PCR; TCRdb's copy has only in-frame clones and lacks some. The table shows 110,000 to 150,000 clones, with roughly 92% occurring only once. The V call is TRBV28, the J call TRBJ1-1, with a weak D call TRBD1 (5 bases). Sequencing was carried out using blood. The sequence was obtained from a man between 25 and 39 years old in good health. For the CDR3, the DNA is TGTGCCAGCAGTTTTTGGGGGACTCCTACTGAAGCTTTCTTT. It translates to CASSFWGTPTEAFF.